Each of the 26 T cell receptor beta chains below was sequenced from the same sample in a study of OX40 agonist ivuxolimab in advanced cancers. Profiled with immunoSEQ multiplex PCR; TCRdb holds only in-frame clones, not every one. The data show around 60,000 clones, 77% seen once. The sample here was CD4+ or CD8+ T cells sorted from blood, taken in a trial of the OX40 agonist ivuxolimab. The receptors come from an adult with an advanced solid tumor such as melanoma, head and neck, liver or kidney cancer.

V gene TRBV7-6 combines with J gene TRBJ2-7, with 10 nucleotides matching TRBD1. The V segment lost 5 bases and the J segment 2 bases; nucleotides outside the gene matches: 9. Germline values: CDR1 SGHVS, CDR2 FNYEAQ. This CDR3 has 16 amino acids. This CDR3 is CASSLGTGDRPYEQYF. For the CDR3, the DNA is TGTGCCAGCAGCCTCGGGACAGGGGATCGTCCCTACGAGCAGTACTTC.

The rearrangement joins TRBV6-1 to TRBJ2-3, with TRBD1 matching 10 bases. V gave up 5 bases and J gave up 3 bases; unmatched junction bases: 5. There are 15 residues in the CDR3. Germline CDR1 MNHNS, CDR2 SASEGT. CDR3 sequence: CASSRRDRGTDTQYF. The CDR3 DNA reads as TGTGCCAGCAGTCGACGGGACAGGGGAACAGATACGCAGTATTTT.

The J gene is TRBJ1-2, the V gene TRBV6-5; no clear D gene. V lost 2 bases, J lost 0 bases, and 7 bases lay in between. The CDR3 totals 14 residues. CDR1 and CDR2 from the germline V gene are MNHEY and SVGAGI. The CDR3 reads CASSYDESNYGYTF. The CDR3 DNA reads as TGTGCCAGCAGTTACGATGAGTCTAACTATGGCTACACCTTC.

This clone occurred many times. The chain employs TRBV6-6 and TRBJ2-3; maybe TRBD2 (5 bases). The V gene's germline CDR1 is MNHNY and CDR2 SVGAGI (reference sequence). Deletions cut 7 bases from V and 1 base from J, with 15 bases between. This CDR3 has 15 amino acids. CDR3 coding DNA: TGTGCCAGCAAGTTAACTAGTAGAGGCACAGATACGCAGTATTTT. Translation gives CASKLTSRGTDTQYF.

This clone showed up just once. The chain couples TRBV18 to TRBJ2-2, with 10 bases aligning to TRBD2. V lost 5 bases to trimming and J lost 10 bases; unmatched junction nucleotides: 13. The germline V gene has CDR1 KGHSH and CDR2 LQKENI. This CDR3 contains 16 residues. The chain's CDR3 is CASSRTSGTPPSELFF. In DNA, the CDR3 is TGTGCCAGCTCAAGGACTAGCGGTACCCCTCCTTCGGAGCTGTTTTTT.

The chain is built from TRBV5-1 and TRBJ1-4, with D unresolved. V dropped 0 bases and J dropped 0 bases, with 9 bases sitting between them. Germline lookup yields CDR1 SGHRS and CDR2 YFSETQ. This CDR3 region has 16 residues. CDR3 region: CASSLDSVATNEKLFF. The CDR3 DNA follows: TGCGCCAGCAGCTTGGATTCGGTCGCAACTAATGAAAAACTGTTTTTT.

Notes on this clone: Other DNA sequences in the sample encode the same CDR3. The chain is built from TRBV6-1 and TRBJ1-5; D is undetermined. Looked up from germline, CDR1 is MNHNS and CDR2 is SASEGT. This CDR3 spans 14 amino acids. Trimming took 7 bases from V and 1 from J, leaving 11 bases between them. CDR3 DNA sequence: TGTGCCAGCAACCCGACCGGGAGCAATCAGCCCCAGCATTTT. Amino acid sequence: CASNPTGSNQPQHF.

V usage is TRBV12-5 and J usage is TRBJ2-5, with 7 bases aligning to TRBD1. J gave up 3 bases and V 5 bases, and 3 bases lay outside the gene matches. Germline CDR1 reads LGHNT; CDR2 reads FRNRAP. CDR3 length: 13 amino acids. CDR3 bases: TGTGCTAGTGGTGATGGGACAGAAGAGACCCAGTACTTC. Protein product: CASGDGTEETQYF. Together with reference TRBV12-5 and TRBJ2-5, the CDR3 gives the full variable domain: DARVTQTPRHKVTEMGQEVTMRCQPILGHNTVFWYRQTMMQGLELLAYFRNRAPLDDSGMPKDRFSAEMPDATLATLKIQPSEPRDSAVYFCASGDGTEETQYFGPGTRLLVL.

This chain uses TRBV25-1 with TRBJ2-7; unclear D gene. V lost 0 bases to trimming and J lost 5 bases, with 11 bases between them. The CDR3 sequence is 14 residues long. CDR1 is MGHDK, CDR2 SYGVNS, per germline. Here the CDR3 reads CASSEYPVDNEQYF. CDR3 nucleotide sequence: TGTGCCAGCAGTGAATATCCGGTCGACAACGAGCAGTACTTC.

In nucleotides, the CDR3 is TGTGCCAGCAGCTTAGAGCCGAACACTGAAGCTTTCTTT. This translates into CASSLEPNTEAFF. The V gene is TRBV7-9, the J gene TRBJ1-1; no reliable D call. CDR3 length: 13 residues. The ends were cut back, 1 base at V and 1 base at J, with 4 bases in the middle. Germline-derived CDR1 and CDR2 are SEHNR and FQNEAQ (reference sequence). The full variable domain, in which reference TRBV7-9 and TRBJ1-1 provide the parts outside the CDR3, is DTGVSQNPRHKITKRGQNVTFRCDPISEHNRLYWYRQTLGQGPEFLTYFQNEAQLEKSRLLSDRFSAERPKGSFSTLEIQRTEQGDSAMYLCASSLEPNTEAFFGQGTRLTVV.

J is TRBJ2-7 and V is TRBV28, with 8 bases lining up with TRBD1. CDR1 is MDHEN, CDR2 SYDVKM, per germline. V gave up 6 bases and J gave up 3 bases; unmatched junction bases: 4. CDR3 length equals 13 residues. The CDR3 is CASSQGAHYEQYF. The CDR3 region has the DNA TGTGCCAGCAGCCAGGGGGCCCACTACGAGCAGTACTTC.

The CDR3, as DNA: TGTGCCAGCAGCCCCGGCGGGAATACGCAGTATTTT. As protein: CASSPGGNTQYF. The J gene is TRBJ2-3, the V gene TRBV9; D is perhaps TRBD2 (6 bases). Germline V CDR1 and CDR2: SGDLS, YYNGEE. V was trimmed by 4 bases and J by 7 bases, leaving 10 bases between them. The CDR3 is 12 residues long.

V usage is TRBV12-5 and J usage is TRBJ1-1, with D possibly matching TRBD1 (5 bases). Germline lookup yields CDR1 LGHNT and CDR2 FRNRAP. The CDR3 extends over 13 amino acids. V was shortened by 6 bases and J by 1 base, with 9 bases between the two germline ends. Here the CDR3 DNA reads TGTGCTAGTGGCCAAACAGGGAACACTGAAGCTTTCTTT. Its translation is CASGQTGNTEAFF.

On this clone itself: The junction does not match germline at one end; this may be a read error. The chain has TRBV11-2 and TRBJ2-5; D possibly corresponds to TRBD1 (6 bases). Germline CDR1 and CDR2: SGHAT and FQNNGV. This CDR3 spans 15 amino acids. The CDR3 coding sequence is TGTGCCAGCAGCGCATCCGGACAGTACCAAAAGACCCAGTACTTC. It translates to CASSASGQYQKTQYF. Full variable domain (missing parts from reference TRBV11-2 and TRBJ2-5): EAGVAQSPRYKIIEKRQSVAFWCNPISGHATLYWYQQILGQGPKLLIQFQNNGVVDDSQLPKDRFSAERLKGVDSTLKIQPAKLEDSAVYLCASSASGQYQKTQYFGPGTRLLVL.

The rearrangement joins TRBV18 to TRBJ2-1, with 7 bases aligning to TRBD1. This CDR3 region has 13 residues. V dropped 4 bases and J dropped 6; count of bases not matched to a gene: 3. CDR1 and CDR2 from the germline V gene are KGHSH and LQKENI. The DNA for the CDR3 is TGTGCCAGCTCACAGACAGGGACCAATGAGCAGTTCTTC. Its protein product is CASSQTGTNEQFF.

This chain uses TRBV9 with TRBJ2-2; the D gene could be TRBD1 or TRBD2 (5 bases each). Germline loops: CDR1 SGDLS, CDR2 YYNGEE. The CDR3 totals 15 residues. The germline V and J ends were trimmed by 3 bases and 5 bases, with 14 bases remaining between them. For the CDR3, the DNA is TGTGCCAGCAGCGCCCGGGACCGATTTACCGGGGAGCTGTTTTTT. Its protein is CASSARDRFTGELFF.

This clone was picked up a small number of times. The gene calls are TRBV7-2 and TRBJ2-5, with 7 nucleotides matching TRBD2. CDR1 and CDR2 (germline): SGHTA, FQGNSA. J was trimmed by 5 bases and V by 2 bases; bases with no gene match: 8. The CDR3 consists of 15 residues. The DNA for the CDR3 is TGTGCCAGCAGCTTATCCGAGGGAGGGTACGAGACCCAGTACTTC. Translation: CASSLSEGGYETQYF.

This chain connects TRBV11-3 to TRBJ2-5; D is uncertain. The V end was cut by 5 bases, the J end by 1 base, with 8 bases between. The CDR3 spans 13 residues. The germline V gene encodes CDR1 SGHNT and CDR2 YENEEA. CDR3 nucleotide sequence: TGTGCCAGCAGCACCGGGTTCCAAGAGACCCAGTACTTC. It codes for CASSTGFQETQYF.

The chain employs TRBV7-2 and TRBJ1-3; D remains unclear. The CDR3 totals 16 residues. Trimming left V 6 bases short and J 0 bases short, with 15 bases between. CDR1 SGHTA and CDR2 FQGNSA come from the germline V gene. The CDR3: CASRLAGIASGNTIYF. CDR3 nucleotide sequence: TGTGCCAGCAGACTAGCGGGCATCGCCTCTGGAAACACCATATATTTT.

The chain links TRBV7-9 to TRBJ2-3; 7 bases agree with TRBD2. The V and J ends lost 3 bases and 0 bases, in that order; junction bases with no gene match: 3. Germline assignment: CDR1 SEHNR and CDR2 FQNEAQ (reference sequence). CDR3 length: 15 residues. The CDR3 sequence is CASSLTRGSTDTQYF. The DNA of the CDR3 is TGTGCCAGCAGCTTGACGCGGGGGAGCACAGATACGCAGTATTTT.

V and J are TRBV6-1 and TRBJ2-7, with TRBD1 matching over 10 bases. The V segment lost 4 bases and the J segment 3 bases; nucleotides outside the gene matches: 6. The CDR3 totals 15 residues. The V gene's germline CDR1 is MNHNS and CDR2 SASEGT. The CDR3, as DNA: TGTGCCAGCAGTGTAGACAGGGGGCCTTACTACGAGCAGTACTTC. Encoded protein: CASSVDRGPYYEQYF.

V is TRBV9 and J is TRBJ2-1; D perhaps matches TRBD1 (5 bases). Germline V gives CDR1 SGDLS, CDR2 YYNGEE. CDR3 length equals 15 residues. V lost 0 bases to trimming and J lost 14 bases, with 21 bases between them. The CDR3 region has the DNA TGTGCCAGCAGCGTAGTGTCCGATCAGGGCTCGTGGAAGTTCTTC. Translation: CASSVVSDQGSWKFF. Full variable domain (missing parts from reference TRBV9 and TRBJ2-1): DSGVTQTPKHLITATGQRVTLRCSPRSGDLSVYWYQQSLDQGLQFLIQYYNGEERAKGNILERFSAQQFPDLHSELNLSSLELGDSALYFCASSVVSDQGSWKFFGPGTRLTVL.

This clone is medium-sized within its sample. The chain carries TRBV28 and TRBJ2-7; D is uncertain. Germline assignment: CDR1 MDHEN and CDR2 SYDVKM. The V and J ends lost 7 bases and 0 bases respectively, with 7 bases between them. The CDR3 has 12 amino acids. This chain's CDR3 is CASKSYSYEQYF. CDR3 nucleotide sequence: TGTGCCAGCAAAAGCTACTCCTACGAGCAGTACTTC.

Concerning this clone: At one end, the junction sequence differs from germline, possibly due to a read error. The V and J genes are TRBV4-1 and TRBJ2-2; D gene uncertain. Germline CDR1 reads MGHRA; CDR2 reads YSYEKL. CDR3 length: 17 residues. DNA of the CDR3: TGCGTCAGCAGCCAAGATACCATCTTCTCAGGTACCGGGGAGCTGTTTTTT. Protein: CVSSQDTIFSGTGELFF.

V gene TRBV30 combines with J gene TRBJ2-2; 8 positions match TRBD1. CDR3 size: 14 residues. Trimming cost V 2 bases and J 7 bases; bases outside gene matches: 6. In germline, CDR1 is GTSNPN, CDR2 SVGIG (reference sequence). The CDR3 region is CAWSPDRAVGELFF. The CDR3 region has the DNA TGTGCCTGGAGTCCGGACAGGGCGGTCGGGGAGCTGTTTTTT.

V usage is TRBV29-1 and J usage is TRBJ1-2; D might be TRBD1 (5 bases). V shed 0 bases and J shed 4 bases, with 15 bases lying between them. Per germline, CDR1 SQVTM and CDR2 ANQGSEA. The length of the CDR3 is 15 residues. As DNA, the CDR3 is TGCAGCGTTGAAGATCGGGGGAGTCGACCCTATGGCTACACCTTC. It is translated as CSVEDRGSRPYGYTF.